The 9 T cell receptor beta chains below all came from one sample that was sequenced in a study of blood T cell repertoires in COVID-19. Sequencing used immunoSEQ multiplex PCR; TCRdb keeps in-frame clones, though not all of them. In the table there are around 38,000 clones, 87% of which are singletons. Material: peripheral blood. The receptors were gathered from a man in his 60s with COVID-19, enrolled during active disease.

The chain uses TRBV4-1 and TRBJ1-5; no clear D gene. Germline V CDR1 and CDR2: MGHRA, YSYEKL. This CDR3 is 13 amino acids long. Deletions cut 5 bases from V and 5 bases from J, with 10 bases between. In DNA, the CDR3 is TGCGCCAGCAGCGTCGCGGTTGATCAGCCCCAGCATTTT. Its translation: CASSVAVDQPQHF.

The chain employs TRBV29-1 and TRBJ2-2; D remains ambiguous. CDR1 and CDR2 from the germline V gene are SQVTM and ANQGSEA. Trimming left V 2 bases short and J 2 bases short, with 6 bases between. The CDR3 runs to 13 residues. CDR3 DNA: TGCAGCGTTGAAACTTTTAACACCGGGGAGCTGTTTTTT. Translation: CSVETFNTGELFF.

This clone is medium-sized by share. The J gene is TRBJ1-2, the V gene TRBV7-9; TRBD1 agrees at 7 bases. The length of the CDR3 is 14 residues. Germline loops: CDR1 SEHNR, CDR2 FQNEAQ (reference sequence). Germline trimming cut 5 bases from V and 3 bases from J; bases unmatched to any gene: 6. In DNA, the CDR3 is TGTGCCAGCAGCGCCAACAGGGGCGACTATGGCTACACCTTC. Translation gives CASSANRGDYGYTF.

The rearrangement uses TRBV2 and TRBJ2-5; a weak D match, TRBD1 (5 bases). Trimming left V 4 bases short and J 5 bases short, with 8 bases between. The CDR3 is made up of 12 amino acids. The V gene's germline CDR1 is SNHLY and CDR2 FYNNEI. The chain's CDR3 is CASSGQRETQYF. Written as DNA, the CDR3 is TGTGCCAGCAGTGGACAGAGGGAGACCCAGTACTTC.

This clone was detected only a few times. Here the CDR3 DNA reads TGTGCCTGGAGTAACAGGGAGAATCAGCCCCAGCATTTT. Translating gives CAWSNRENQPQHF. The V call is TRBV30, the J call TRBJ1-5, with D possibly matching TRBD1 (6 bases). The CDR3 loop spans 13 amino acids. In germline, CDR1 is GTSNPN, CDR2 SVGIG (reference sequence). V dropped 2 bases and J dropped 4 bases, with 9 bases sitting between them.

The chain joins TRBV18 to TRBJ1-5; no firm D call. Germline CDR1 KGHSH, CDR2 LQKENI. There are 15 residues in the CDR3. V was trimmed by 6 bases and J by 1 base, leaving 13 bases between them. CDR3: CASSYQSGSNQPQHF. Written as DNA, the CDR3 is TGTGCCAGCTCTTACCAGTCCGGGAGCAATCAGCCCCAGCATTTT.

This chain uses TRBV19 with TRBJ2-1, with TRBD1 identical over 8 bases. The junction had 2 bases not matched to a gene; V was cut back by 6 bases and J by 10 bases. Germline CDR1 and CDR2: LNHDA and SQIVND (reference sequence). The CDR3 contains 11 residues. In nucleotides, the CDR3 is TGTGCCAGTAGACGGGACAGGGAGCAGTTCTTC. Encoded protein: CASRRDREQFF.

This clone showed up just once. The DNA of the CDR3 is TGCAGCGTTGAGTTACAGAGCGAGGGCACTGAAGCTTTCTTT. Encoded protein: CSVELQSEGTEAFF. The genes are TRBV29-1 and TRBJ1-1; D not certain. This CDR3 has 14 amino acids. Looked up from germline, CDR1 is SQVTM and CDR2 is ANQGSEA. Trimming removed 3 bases from V and 4 bases from J, with 15 bases in between.

This chain connects TRBV18 to TRBJ2-7; D is possibly TRBD1 (5 bases). Trimming cost V 3 bases and J 8 bases, with 11 bases left between them. There are 12 residues in the CDR3. CDR1 and CDR2 (germline): KGHSH, LQKENI. CDR3 sequence reads: CASSPGQGQQYF. In DNA, the CDR3 is TGTGCCAGCTCACCGGGCCAGGGCCAGCAGTACTTC.